A selection of T cell receptor beta chains follows, all from one sample in a study of blood T cell repertoires in COVID-19. Profiled with immunoSEQ multiplex PCR; TCRdb holds only in-frame clones, not every one. The sample contains tens of thousands of clones, around 76% of which appear only once. The specimen sequenced was peripheral blood. The receptors stem from a human donor in a cohort sampled during active COVID-19. Each CDR3 is given with its conserved first and last residue. D genes are given only for firm matches. Clone size is stated in some rows and not others, as once, few, many or a class when expanded.

j_call: TRBJ1-4
clone_size: many
v_call: TRBV27
d_call: .
cdr3_nt: TGTGCCAGCAGTTTATTAAGCAGAACCAGGCGGGGAAATGAAAAACTGTTTTTT
cdr3_aa: CASSLLSRTRRGNEKLFF

j_call: TRBJ2-7
clone_size: .
v_call: TRBV14
d_call: .
cdr3_nt: TGTGCCAGCAGCCATGCCTACTCCTACGAGCAGTACTTC
cdr3_aa: CASSHAYSYEQYF

j_call: TRBJ1-4
clone_size: .
v_call: TRBV7-3
d_call: .
cdr3_nt: TGTGCCAGCAGCTTAACCCCGAATGAAAAACTGTTTTTT
cdr3_aa: CASSLTPNEKLFF

j_call: TRBJ2-7
clone_size: .
v_call: TRBV4-1
d_call: TRBD1
cdr3_nt: TGCGCCAGCAGCCGAAATTCGGGACAGGGGGCCTACGAGCAGTACTTC
cdr3_aa: CASSRNSGQGAYEQYF

j_call: TRBJ2-7
clone_size: .
v_call: TRBV27
d_call: TRBD2
cdr3_nt: TGTGCCAGCAGCCTCTTAGGAGCGGGAGTTTCGTACGAGCAGTACTTC
cdr3_aa: CASSLLGAGVSYEQYF

j_call: TRBJ2-7
clone_size: .
v_call: TRBV6-5
d_call: .
cdr3_nt: TGTGCCAGCAGTTACGGTCTATTCCCTAGCGAGCAGTACTTC
cdr3_aa: CASSYGLFPSEQYF

j_call: TRBJ2-1
clone_size: .
v_call: TRBV5-6
d_call: TRBD2
cdr3_nt: TGTGCCAGCAGCTTGGCCGGGCGGCTAGCGGGAATATATGAGCAGTTCTTC
cdr3_aa: CASSLAGRLAGIYEQFF

j_call: TRBJ1-2
clone_size: .
v_call: TRBV12-3/TRBV12-4
d_call: .
cdr3_nt: TGTGCCAGCAGTTTGGCATTTAACTATGGCTACACCTTC
cdr3_aa: CASSLAFNYGYTF

j_call: TRBJ1-2
clone_size: .
v_call: TRBV6-6
d_call: TRBD1
cdr3_nt: TGTGCCAGCAGTTACTCCCGGACAGGGTCCTATGGCTACACCTTC
cdr3_aa: CASSYSRTGSYGYTF

j_call: TRBJ2-7
clone_size: .
v_call: TRBV4-1
d_call: TRBD2
cdr3_nt: TGCGCCAGCAGCCAAGGACCCGGGACTATATCTTACGAGCAGTACTTC
cdr3_aa: CASSQGPGTISYEQYF

j_call: TRBJ2-4
clone_size: .
v_call: TRBV29-1
d_call: .
cdr3_nt: TGCAGCGTCCTCCCCCCGGGAGAAAACATTCAGTACTTC
cdr3_aa: CSVLPPGENIQYF

j_call: TRBJ1-1
clone_size: .
v_call: TRBV19
d_call: TRBD1
cdr3_nt: TGTGCCAGTAGTATAGTTACAGGGGCGGGCACTGAAGCTTTCTTT
cdr3_aa: CASSIVTGAGTEAFF

j_call: TRBJ2-7
clone_size: .
v_call: TRBV7-9
d_call: .
cdr3_nt: TGTGCCAGCAGCACCCTAGACGTCCACGAGCAGTACTTC
cdr3_aa: CASSTLDVHEQYF

j_call: TRBJ2-6
clone_size: .
v_call: TRBV6-5
d_call: .
cdr3_nt: TGTGCCAGCATTCCACAGGGTTCTGGGGCCAACGTCCTGACTTTC
cdr3_aa: CASIPQGSGANVLTF

j_call: TRBJ2-7
clone_size: .
v_call: TRBV27
d_call: TRBD1
cdr3_nt: TGTGCCAGCAGTCACCGGGACAGGGGCTACGAGCAGTACTTC
cdr3_aa: CASSHRDRGYEQYF

j_call: TRBJ1-6
clone_size: .
v_call: TRBV11-2
d_call: .
cdr3_nt: TGTGCCAGCAGCTTAGATTTCAGGGGAGACTCACCCCTCCACTTT
cdr3_aa: CASSLDFRGDSPLHF

j_call: TRBJ1-6
clone_size: .
v_call: TRBV5-1
d_call: .
cdr3_nt: TGCGCCAGCAGCTTGCGAGAGACAGGAATCGGTTCACCCCTCCACTTT
cdr3_aa: CASSLRETGIGSPLHF

j_call: TRBJ1-1
clone_size: .
v_call: TRBV4-1
d_call: .
cdr3_nt: TGCGCCAGCAGCCAAAATCGGGCCCCCGGCACAGGAGCTTTCTTT
cdr3_aa: CASSQNRAPGTGAFF

j_call: TRBJ1-1
clone_size: .
v_call: TRBV19
d_call: TRBD1
cdr3_nt: TGTGCCAGTAGCACCCAGGGGGCCCTGGCTGAAGCTTTCTTT
cdr3_aa: CASSTQGALAEAFF

j_call: TRBJ1-2
clone_size: .
v_call: TRBV5-6
d_call: TRBD1
cdr3_nt: TGTGCCAGCAGCTCTTCCGGGACAGAGATTAACTATGGCTACACCTTC
cdr3_aa: CASSSSGTEINYGYTF

j_call: TRBJ2-7
clone_size: .
v_call: TRBV6-5
d_call: .
cdr3_nt: TGTGCCAGCAGTCCCCGGTCAGGGGTTGGCGAGCAGTACTTC
cdr3_aa: CASSPRSGVGEQYF

j_call: TRBJ2-1
clone_size: .
v_call: TRBV7-8
d_call: .
cdr3_nt: TGTGCCAGCAGCTTAGCGGGGGGGCTTTCCTACAATGAGCAGTTCTTC
cdr3_aa: CASSLAGGLSYNEQFF

j_call: TRBJ1-6
clone_size: .
v_call: TRBV7-7
d_call: .
cdr3_nt: TGTGCCAGCAGCTTTTCGGCAGGGGAGGGCCTTAATTCACCCCTCCACTTT
cdr3_aa: CASSFSAGEGLNSPLHF

j_call: TRBJ2-5
clone_size: .
v_call: TRBV5-1
d_call: .
cdr3_nt: TGCGCCAGCAGCTTGGCCTTGGTCGGGACTCTGTCCCAAGAGACCCAGTACTTC
cdr3_aa: CASSLALVGTLSQETQYF

j_call: TRBJ2-7
clone_size: .
v_call: TRBV5-1
d_call: TRBD1
cdr3_nt: TGCGCCAGCAGCTTGAGACAGGGTTTCTCCTACGAGCAGTACTTC
cdr3_aa: CASSLRQGFSYEQYF

j_call: TRBJ1-6
clone_size: few
v_call: TRBV5-1
d_call: .
cdr3_nt: TGCGCCAGCAGCTTGACGGGTGGGAATTCACCCCTCCACTTT
cdr3_aa: CASSLTGGNSPLHF

j_call: TRBJ1-4
clone_size: once
v_call: TRBV14
d_call: .
cdr3_nt: TGTGCCAGCAGCTATCGTCGAGAGGCTGAAAAACTGTTTTTT
cdr3_aa: CASSYRREAEKLFF

j_call: TRBJ2-1
clone_size: .
v_call: TRBV6-4
d_call: TRBD2
cdr3_nt: TGTGCCAGCAGTGACTCGACTAGCGGGAGCAATGAGCAGTTCTTC
cdr3_aa: CASSDSTSGSNEQFF

j_call: TRBJ2-6
clone_size: few
v_call: TRBV14
d_call: .
cdr3_nt: TGTGCCAGCAGCCAAGAGCAGTACTCTGGGGCCAACGTCCTGACTTTC
cdr3_aa: CASSQEQYSGANVLTF

j_call: TRBJ2-7
clone_size: .
v_call: TRBV10-2
d_call: .
cdr3_nt: TGCGCCAGCTCCGACGGGAGCCCATACGAGCAGTACTTC
cdr3_aa: CASSDGSPYEQYF

j_call: TRBJ2-7
clone_size: .
v_call: TRBV21-1
d_call: .
cdr3_nt: TGTGCCAGCAGCAAAAAGGTGGACAGGGTCATTGAGAAGTACTTC
cdr3_aa: CASSKKVDRVIEKYF

j_call: TRBJ1-4
clone_size: .
v_call: TRBV27
d_call: .
cdr3_nt: TGTGCCAGCACGAACCGGGAGGGGAAGAATGAAAAACTGTTTTTT
cdr3_aa: CASTNREGKNEKLFF

j_call: TRBJ1-1
clone_size: .
v_call: TRBV14
d_call: .
cdr3_nt: TGTGCCAGCAGCCAGACAGGTGTTGGCACTGAAGCTTTCTTT
cdr3_aa: CASSQTGVGTEAFF

j_call: TRBJ2-7
clone_size: .
v_call: TRBV7-9
d_call: TRBD2
cdr3_nt: TGTGCCAGCAGCGGGACTAGCGGGACGACTGCCTACGAGCAGTACTTC
cdr3_aa: CASSGTSGTTAYEQYF

j_call: TRBJ2-6
clone_size: .
v_call: TRBV6-1
d_call: .
cdr3_nt: TGTGCCAGCAGTGAAGAGAGACGCCAGGCTGGGGCCAACGTCCTGACTTTC
cdr3_aa: CASSEERRQAGANVLTF

j_call: TRBJ2-1
clone_size: .
v_call: TRBV7-9
d_call: .
cdr3_nt: TGTGCCAGCAGCCCCTTCGGGGTTGGGCGGCTCTCCTACAATGAGCAGTTCTTC
cdr3_aa: CASSPFGVGRLSYNEQFF

j_call: TRBJ2-6
clone_size: .
v_call: TRBV7-9
d_call: TRBD1
cdr3_nt: TGTGCCAGCAGCTTAGTACCAGGACAGGGAATCTCTGGGGCCAACGTCCTGACTTTC
cdr3_aa: CASSLVPGQGISGANVLTF

j_call: TRBJ2-7
clone_size: few
v_call: TRBV29-1
d_call: .
cdr3_nt: TGCAGCGTTGGAGCGGGTGCCTACGAGCAGTACTTC
cdr3_aa: CSVGAGAYEQYF

j_call: TRBJ2-7
clone_size: .
v_call: TRBV6-2/TRBV6-3
d_call: TRBD1
cdr3_nt: TGTGCCAGCAGTTACATGGGACAGGGTTTTTACGAGCAGTACTTC
cdr3_aa: CASSYMGQGFYEQYF

j_call: TRBJ2-7
clone_size: .
v_call: TRBV6-5
d_call: .
cdr3_nt: TGTGCCAGCAGCTACGGCCTGAACCACGAGCAGTACTTC
cdr3_aa: CASSYGLNHEQYF

j_call: TRBJ2-3
clone_size: .
v_call: TRBV24-1
d_call: TRBD2
cdr3_nt: TGTGCCACCAGTGATTTGCAGGTACTAGCGGGAGATGGGAAAGATACGCAGTATTTT
cdr3_aa: CATSDLQVLAGDGKDTQYF

j_call: TRBJ2-7
clone_size: .
v_call: TRBV14
d_call: TRBD2
cdr3_nt: TGTGCCAGCAGCCTTTCCCTAGCGGGAGGCGAGCAGTACTTC
cdr3_aa: CASSLSLAGGEQYF

j_call: TRBJ1-4
clone_size: few
v_call: TRBV27
d_call: .
cdr3_nt: TGTGCCACACAGGGAGAGGATGAAAAACTGTTTTTT
cdr3_aa: CATQGEDEKLFF

j_call: TRBJ2-7
clone_size: few
v_call: TRBV5-1
d_call: TRBD1
cdr3_nt: TGCGCCAGCAGCCGGGACAGCTCTACCTACGAGCAGTACTTC
cdr3_aa: CASSRDSSTYEQYF

j_call: TRBJ1-4
clone_size: .
v_call: TRBV5-5
d_call: TRBD1
cdr3_nt: TGTGCCAGCAGCTTCGGAGGGGGCTGGGAAAAACTGTTTTTT
cdr3_aa: CASSFGGGWEKLFF

j_call: TRBJ1-2
clone_size: .
v_call: TRBV18
d_call: .
cdr3_nt: TGTGCCAGCTCACCACAGGACAGTCCCTATGGCTACACCTTC
cdr3_aa: CASSPQDSPYGYTF